The present T cell receptor beta chain was sequenced within a study of blood T cell repertoires in COVID-19. As for the study in general: From T cells, B-cell-depleted T cells, or PBMCs came the material, which was cDNA or gDNA.

Recruitment covered over 20 US areas and drew participants whose ages spanned about 18 to 100 years. The germline V gene encodes CDR1 SGHTA and CDR2 FQGNSA. V dropped 5 bases and J dropped 3 bases, with 14 bases sitting between them. The CDR3 runs 16 residues. In the original analysis: Amplifying reference gene primers gave estimates of nucleated cell counts. The table came from immunoSEQ multiplex PCR; TCRdb's copy has only in-frame clones and leaves some out. From that table come the V and J calls and clone size; the DNA was used to work out D and trimming. The table lists a few hundred thousand clones, about nine tenths of them singletons.

The sequence was obtained from a young woman who had recovered from COVID-19. The sample taken for sequencing was PBMCs or T cells enriched from blood (not recorded which). The gene calls are TRBV7-2 and TRBJ1-6; D possibly corresponds to TRBD1 (5 bases). This chain's CDR3 is CASSPQGALYNSPLHF. The CDR3 nucleotides read TGTGCCAGCAGCCCGCAGGGTGCCCTCTATAATTCACCCCTCCACTTT.